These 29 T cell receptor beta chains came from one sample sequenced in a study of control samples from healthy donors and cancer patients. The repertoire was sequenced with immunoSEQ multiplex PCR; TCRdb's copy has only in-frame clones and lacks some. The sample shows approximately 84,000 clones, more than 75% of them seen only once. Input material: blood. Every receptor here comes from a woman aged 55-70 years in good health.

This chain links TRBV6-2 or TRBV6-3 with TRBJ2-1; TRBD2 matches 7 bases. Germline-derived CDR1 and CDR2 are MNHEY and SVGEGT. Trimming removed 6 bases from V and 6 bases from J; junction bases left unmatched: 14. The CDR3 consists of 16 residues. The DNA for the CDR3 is TGTGCCAGCAGCCCCCCGGGACTACAAGAGGGCAATGAGCAGTTCTTC. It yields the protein CASSPPGLQEGNEQFF.

The CDR3 spells CASSVGRTETGELFF. Written as DNA, the CDR3 is TGTGCCAGCAGCGTAGGAAGGACTGAGACCGGGGAGCTGTTTTTT. The V gene is TRBV9, the J gene TRBJ2-2; D perhaps matches TRBD2 (5 bases). The CDR3 loop spans 15 amino acids. Germline V gene data show CDR1 as SGDLS and CDR2 as YYNGEE. V was clipped by 0 bases and J by 5 bases, with 11 bases between them.

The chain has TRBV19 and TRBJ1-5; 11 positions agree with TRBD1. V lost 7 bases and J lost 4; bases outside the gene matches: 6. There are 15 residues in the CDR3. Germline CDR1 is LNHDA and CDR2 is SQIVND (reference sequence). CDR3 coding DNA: TGTGCCAGTACCGGGACAGGGGGACCGAATCAGCCCCAGCATTTT. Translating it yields CASTGTGGPNQPQHF.

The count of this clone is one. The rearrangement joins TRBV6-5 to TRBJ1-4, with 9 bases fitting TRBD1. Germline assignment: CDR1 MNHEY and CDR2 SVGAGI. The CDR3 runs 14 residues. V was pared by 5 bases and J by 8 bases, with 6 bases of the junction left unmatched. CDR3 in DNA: TGTGCCAGCAGTCCGGGACAGGGTCGGGAAAAACTGTTTTTT. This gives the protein CASSPGQGREKLFF.

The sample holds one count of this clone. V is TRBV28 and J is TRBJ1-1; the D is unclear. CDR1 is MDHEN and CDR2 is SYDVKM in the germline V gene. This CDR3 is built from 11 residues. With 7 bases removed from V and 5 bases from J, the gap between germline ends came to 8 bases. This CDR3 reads CASISVTEAFF. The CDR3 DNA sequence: TGTGCCAGCATCTCGGTTACTGAAGCTTTCTTT.

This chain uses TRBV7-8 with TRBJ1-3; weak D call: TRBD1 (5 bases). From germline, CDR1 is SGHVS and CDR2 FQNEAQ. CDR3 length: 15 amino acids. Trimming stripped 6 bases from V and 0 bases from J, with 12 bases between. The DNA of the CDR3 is TGTGCCAGCAGTGACAGTCAACTCTCTGGAAACACCATATATTTT. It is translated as CASSDSQLSGNTIYF.

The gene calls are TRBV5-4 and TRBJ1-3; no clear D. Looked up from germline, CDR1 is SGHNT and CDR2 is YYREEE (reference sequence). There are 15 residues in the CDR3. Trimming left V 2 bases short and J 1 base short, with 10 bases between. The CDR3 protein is CASSLSSGSGNTIYF. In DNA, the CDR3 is TGTGCCAGCAGCTTATCATCGGGGTCTGGAAACACCATATATTTT.

The CDR3 spells CASSLDRGRFTEAFF. The CDR3 bases are TGTGCCAGCAGCTTAGACAGGGGGAGGTTCACTGAAGCTTTCTTT. J is TRBJ1-1 and V is TRBV7-8; 8 bases map to TRBD1. The CDR3 spans 15 residues. The J segment lost 4 bases and the V segment lost 1 base, leaving 5 bases of the junction unmatched. In germline, CDR1 is SGHVS, CDR2 FQNEAQ.

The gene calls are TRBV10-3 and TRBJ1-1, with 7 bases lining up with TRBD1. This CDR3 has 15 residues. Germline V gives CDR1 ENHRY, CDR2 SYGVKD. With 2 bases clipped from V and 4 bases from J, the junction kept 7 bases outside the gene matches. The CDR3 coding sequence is TGTGCCATCAGTGAGGAGAGACAGGGATTCACTGAAGCTTTCTTT. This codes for CAISEERQGFTEAFF.

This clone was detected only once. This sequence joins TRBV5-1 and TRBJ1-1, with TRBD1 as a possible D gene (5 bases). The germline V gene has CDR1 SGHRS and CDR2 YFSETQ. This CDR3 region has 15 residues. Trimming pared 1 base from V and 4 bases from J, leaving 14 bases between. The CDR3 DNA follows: TGCGCCAGCAGCTTGCAGGAACAGGTAGGCACTGAAGCTTTCTTT. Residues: CASSLQEQVGTEAFF.

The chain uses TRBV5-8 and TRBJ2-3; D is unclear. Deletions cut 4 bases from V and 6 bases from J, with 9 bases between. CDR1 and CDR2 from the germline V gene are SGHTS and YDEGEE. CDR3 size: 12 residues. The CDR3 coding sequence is TGTGCCAGCAGCATTACGGGCGATACGCAGTATTTT. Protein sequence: CASSITGDTQYF.

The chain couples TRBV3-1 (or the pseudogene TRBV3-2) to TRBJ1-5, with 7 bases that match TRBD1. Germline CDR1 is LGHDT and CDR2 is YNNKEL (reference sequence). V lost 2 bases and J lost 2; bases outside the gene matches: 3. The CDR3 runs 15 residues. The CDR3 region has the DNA TGTGCCAGCAGCCAAAAGGGGGCTGGCAATCAGCCCCAGCATTTT. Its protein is CASSQKGAGNQPQHF.

CDR3 sequence reads: CASSFLLSSYNEQFF. The CDR3, as DNA: TGTGCCAGCAGCTTTCTCCTCAGCTCCTACAATGAGCAGTTCTTC. The gene calls are TRBV11-3 and TRBJ2-1; D gene ambiguous. This CDR3 contains 15 residues. V lost 3 bases to trimming and J lost 0 bases, with 9 bases between them. Germline assignment: CDR1 SGHNT and CDR2 YENEEA.

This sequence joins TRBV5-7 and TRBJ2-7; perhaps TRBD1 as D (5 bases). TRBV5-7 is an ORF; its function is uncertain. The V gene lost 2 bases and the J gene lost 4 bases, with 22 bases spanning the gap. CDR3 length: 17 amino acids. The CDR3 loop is CASSLEQGNRGWYEQYF. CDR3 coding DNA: TGTGCCAGCAGCTTAGAACAAGGGAATAGGGGCTGGTACGAGCAGTACTTC.

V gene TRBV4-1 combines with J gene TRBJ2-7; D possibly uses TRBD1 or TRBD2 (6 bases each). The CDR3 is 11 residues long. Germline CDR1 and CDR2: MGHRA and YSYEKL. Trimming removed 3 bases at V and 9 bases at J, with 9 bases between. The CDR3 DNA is TGCGCCAGCAGCCAGGGGGGCTCGCAGTACTTC. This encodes CASSQGGSQYF.

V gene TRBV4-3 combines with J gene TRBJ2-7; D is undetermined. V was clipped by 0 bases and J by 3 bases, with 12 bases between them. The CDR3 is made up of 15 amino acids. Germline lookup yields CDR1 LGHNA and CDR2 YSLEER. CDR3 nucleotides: TGCGCCAGCAGCCAAGAATGGAGACCGGACTACGAGCAGTACTTC. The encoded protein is CASSQEWRPDYEQYF.

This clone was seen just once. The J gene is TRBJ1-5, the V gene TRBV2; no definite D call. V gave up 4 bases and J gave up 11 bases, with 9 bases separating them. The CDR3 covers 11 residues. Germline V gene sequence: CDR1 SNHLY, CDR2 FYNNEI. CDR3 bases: TGTGCCAGCAGTGGTGGCGGGGCCCAGCATTTT. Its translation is CASSGGGAQHF.

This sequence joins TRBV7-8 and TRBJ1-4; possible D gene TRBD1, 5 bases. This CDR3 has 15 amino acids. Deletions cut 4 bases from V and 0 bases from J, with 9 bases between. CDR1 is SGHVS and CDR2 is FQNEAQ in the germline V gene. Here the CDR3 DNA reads TGTGCCAGCAGCTGGGGCGTCGCAACTAATGAAAAACTGTTTTTT. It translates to CASSWGVATNEKLFF.

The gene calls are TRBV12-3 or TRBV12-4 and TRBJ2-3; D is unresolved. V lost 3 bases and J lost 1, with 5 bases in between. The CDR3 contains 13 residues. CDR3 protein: CASSFPGTDTQYF. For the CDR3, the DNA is TGTGCCAGCAGTTTTCCGGGCACAGATACGCAGTATTTT.

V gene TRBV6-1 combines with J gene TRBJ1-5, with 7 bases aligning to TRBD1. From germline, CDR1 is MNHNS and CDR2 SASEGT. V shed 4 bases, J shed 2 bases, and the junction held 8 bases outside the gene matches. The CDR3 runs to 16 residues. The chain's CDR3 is CASSASTGPGNQPQHF. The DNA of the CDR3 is TGTGCCAGCAGTGCCTCGACAGGGCCGGGCAATCAGCCCCAGCATTTT.

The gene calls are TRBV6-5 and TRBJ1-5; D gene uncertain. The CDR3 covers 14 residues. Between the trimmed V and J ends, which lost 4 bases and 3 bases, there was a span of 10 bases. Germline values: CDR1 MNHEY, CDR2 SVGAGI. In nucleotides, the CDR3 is TGTGCCAGCAGTTTAACGACTAACAATCAGCCCCAGCATTTT. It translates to CASSLTTNNQPQHF.

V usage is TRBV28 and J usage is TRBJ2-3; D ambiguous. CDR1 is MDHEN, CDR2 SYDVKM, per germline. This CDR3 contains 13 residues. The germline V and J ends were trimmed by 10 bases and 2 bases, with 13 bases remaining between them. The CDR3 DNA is TGTGCCACCACGGACGGATACACAGATACGCAGTATTTT. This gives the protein CATTDGYTDTQYF.

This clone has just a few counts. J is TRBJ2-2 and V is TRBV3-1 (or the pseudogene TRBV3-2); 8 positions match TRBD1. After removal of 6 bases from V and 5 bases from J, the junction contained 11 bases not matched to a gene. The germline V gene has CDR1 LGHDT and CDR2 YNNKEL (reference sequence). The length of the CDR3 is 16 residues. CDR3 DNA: TGTGCCAGCAGTAACCCCTGGACAGGGTCGACCGGGGAGCTGTTTTTT. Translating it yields CASSNPWTGSTGELFF.

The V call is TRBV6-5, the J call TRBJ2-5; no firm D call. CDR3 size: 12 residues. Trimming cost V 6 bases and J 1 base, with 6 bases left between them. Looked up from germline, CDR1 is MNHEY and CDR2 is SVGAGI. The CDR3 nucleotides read TGTGCCAGCAGCCCGATCCAAGAGACCCAGTACTTC. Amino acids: CASSPIQETQYF.

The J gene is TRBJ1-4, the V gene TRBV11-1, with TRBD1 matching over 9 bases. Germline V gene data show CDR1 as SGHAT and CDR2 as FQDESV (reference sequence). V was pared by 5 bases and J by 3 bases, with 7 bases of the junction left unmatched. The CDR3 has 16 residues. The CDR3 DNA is TGTGCCAGCAGCACTACAGGGGGCACAGCTAATGAAAAACTGTTTTTT. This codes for CASSTTGGTANEKLFF.

The CDR3 DNA sequence: TGTGCCAGCAGCTTAGTAGAGACAGGGGGCATGAAGACCCAGTACTTC. Its protein product is CASSLVETGGMKTQYF. This chain uses TRBV11-2 with TRBJ2-5; 10 nucleotides line up with TRBD1. The CDR3 runs to 16 residues. V lost 1 base, J lost 6 bases, and 8 bases stayed unmatched. Germline V gene data show CDR1 as SGHAT and CDR2 as FQNNGV.

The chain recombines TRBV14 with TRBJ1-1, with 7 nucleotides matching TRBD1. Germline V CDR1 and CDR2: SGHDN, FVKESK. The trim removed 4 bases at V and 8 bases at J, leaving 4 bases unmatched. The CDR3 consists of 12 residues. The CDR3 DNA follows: TGTGCCAGCAGCCGACAGGGAACCGAAGCTTTCTTT. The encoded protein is CASSRQGTEAFF.

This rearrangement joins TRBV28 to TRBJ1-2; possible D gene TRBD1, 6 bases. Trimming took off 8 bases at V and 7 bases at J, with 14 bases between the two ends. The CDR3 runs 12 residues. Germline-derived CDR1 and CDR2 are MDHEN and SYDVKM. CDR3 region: CASDKGGFGYTF. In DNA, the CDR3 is TGTGCCAGCGACAAGGGGGGGTTTGGCTACACCTTC.

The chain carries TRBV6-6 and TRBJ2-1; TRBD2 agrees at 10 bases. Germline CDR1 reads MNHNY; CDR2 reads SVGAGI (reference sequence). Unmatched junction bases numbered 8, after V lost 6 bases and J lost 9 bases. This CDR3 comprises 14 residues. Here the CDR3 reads CASRQSGGASEQFF. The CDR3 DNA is TGTGCCAGCAGACAGAGCGGGGGGGCAAGTGAGCAGTTCTTC.